Detailed here is one TCR beta chain. This record comes from a study of blood T cell repertoires in COVID-19. Study overall: COVID-19 samples collected from the United States, Italy and Spain covered acute and convalescent phases. The analysed material was cDNA or gDNA that came from T cells, B-cell-depleted T cells, or PBMCs.

CDR1 and CDR2 (germline): LNHDA, SQIVND (reference sequence). Unmatched junction bases numbered 13, after V lost 5 bases and J lost 2 bases. This CDR3 region has 17 residues. TCRdb's table, derived via immunoSEQ multiplex PCR, lists solely in-frame clones and lacks some. The table has 98,000 or so clones, about four fifths seen once. The chain couples TRBV19 to TRBJ2-7; 9 bases are shared with TRBD2. The TCR was taken from a woman in her sixties or seventies with acute or convalescent COVID-19. Sequenced input: peripheral blood. The DNA of the CDR3 is TGTGCCAGTAGTCCACTCCTTAGCGGGAGCAAGCCCTACGAGCAGTACTTC. Its translation: CASSPLLSGSKPYEQYF.